Following are 28 T cell receptor beta chains from one sample sequenced in a study of shared clonotypes between healthy human individuals. Sequencing was performed with immunoSEQ multiplex PCR; in TCRdb, only in-frame clones are kept and a portion is missing. This sample has about a million clones, with around four fifths found just once. The source material was memory CD4+ T cells sorted from blood. Specified subset: CD45RA-negative fraction. The receptors stem from a man aged 18 to 29 in good health.

The CDR3 region is CASNPEGGPAYNEQFF. The CDR3 DNA reads TGTGCCAGCAACCCCGAGGGAGGTCCGGCCTACAATGAGCAGTTCTTC. J is TRBJ2-1 and V is TRBV11-2; D may be TRBD2 (6 bases). Trimming took 7 bases from V and 2 from J, leaving 18 bases between them. The CDR3 contains 16 residues. Germline V gives CDR1 SGHAT, CDR2 FQNNGV.

The J gene is TRBJ2-1, the V gene TRBV5-4; 9 bases are a match to TRBD2. This CDR3 is built from 16 residues. The germline CDR1 and CDR2 sequences are SGHNT and YYREEE (reference sequence). Trimming removed 4 bases from V and 1 base from J; junction bases left unmatched: 6. The CDR3 sequence is CASSVGAGGSYNEQFF. The DNA of the CDR3 is TGTGCCAGCAGCGTTGGTGCGGGGGGGTCCTACAATGAGCAGTTCTTC.

V is TRBV5-8 and J is TRBJ2-3; D gene ambiguous. V lost 0 bases to trimming and J lost 0 bases, with 11 bases between them. The CDR3 has 16 amino acids. From germline, CDR1 is SGHTS and CDR2 YDEGEE. The CDR3 spells CASSLAQARSTDTQYF. CDR3 DNA sequence: TGTGCCAGCAGCTTGGCGCAGGCGCGTAGCACAGATACGCAGTATTTT.

This rearrangement joins TRBV10-3 to TRBJ2-7, with a possible D match to TRBD1 (6 bases). CDR3 size: 13 residues. CDR1 ENHRY and CDR2 SYGVKD come from the germline V gene. The V and J ends lost 1 base and 3 bases respectively, with 7 bases between them. The chain's CDR3 is CAISEWTDYEQYF. As DNA, the CDR3 is TGTGCCATCAGTGAGTGGACAGACTACGAGCAGTACTTC.

The V call is TRBV30, the J call TRBJ2-1; D might be TRBD2 (5 bases). The CDR3 is 12 residues long. Trimming removed 8 bases from V and 3 bases from J, with 11 bases in between. Germline-derived CDR1 and CDR2 are GTSNPN and SVGIG (reference sequence). CDR3 sequence (DNA): TGTGCCCACACGGACTTCTACAATGAGCAGTTCTTC. Encoded protein: CAHTDFYNEQFF.

V and J are TRBV6-1 and TRBJ1-2, with 9 bases lining up with TRBD1. Per the germline V gene, CDR1 is MNHNS and CDR2 is SASEGT. The CDR3 extends over 15 amino acids. V shed 4 bases and J 3 bases; nucleotides not matched to a gene: 6. Here the CDR3 reads CASSALRTGDYGYTF. The CDR3 coding sequence is TGTGCCAGCAGTGCTTTAAGGACAGGGGACTATGGCTACACCTTC.

The chain employs TRBV5-1 and TRBJ1-4, with D unresolved. Trimming shortened V by 0 bases and J by 0 bases, and 6 bases separated the two germline ends. Germline-derived CDR1 and CDR2 are SGHRS and YFSETQ. The CDR3 has 15 residues. This CDR3 is CASSLAPATNEKLFF. DNA for the CDR3: TGCGCCAGCAGCTTGGCACCGGCAACTAATGAAAAACTGTTTTTT.

The chain employs TRBV10-3 and TRBJ2-6; TRBD1 or TRBD2 may be the D gene (5 bases each). The CDR3 is made up of 15 amino acids. Per germline, CDR1 ENHRY and CDR2 SYGVKD. Trimming took 3 bases from V and 3 from J, leaving 9 bases between them. DNA of the CDR3: TGTGCCATCAGTGAAGGGGCGGGTGGGGCCAACGTCCTGACTTTC. Its translation is CAISEGAGGANVLTF.

The gene calls are TRBV5-4 and TRBJ1-2; TRBD1 agrees at 8 bases. The CDR3 is 15 residues long. Trimming removed 5 bases from V and 2 bases from J; junction bases left unmatched: 8. CDR1 and CDR2 from the germline V gene are SGHNT and YYREEE (reference sequence). For the CDR3, the DNA is TGTGCCAGCAGGCAAACCCGACAGGGGAACTATGGCTACACCTTC. Translating gives CASRQTRQGNYGYTF.

The chain joins TRBV5-1 to TRBJ2-7; weak D call: TRBD2 (5 bases). There are 15 residues in the CDR3. In germline, CDR1 is SGHRS, CDR2 YFSETQ. Deletions cut 0 bases from V and 7 bases from J, with 17 bases between. DNA of the CDR3: TGCGCCAGCAGCTTGGATGGCGGGTCCCTGATTGAGCAGTACTTC. Translated, it gives CASSLDGGSLIEQYF.

The chain carries TRBV29-1 and TRBJ2-2; TRBD2 is a possible D gene (5 bases). CDR1 SQVTM and CDR2 ANQGSEA come from the germline V gene. The length of the CDR3 is 14 residues. V lost 7 bases, J lost 0 bases, and 12 bases lay in between. CDR3 DNA: TGCAGCGGCCGGCGCGGGTCGAACACCGGGGAGCTGTTTTTT. This codes for CSGRRGSNTGELFF.

The V and J genes are TRBV7-6 and TRBJ1-4, with D perhaps matching TRBD1 (5 bases). Trimming took 3 bases from V and 2 from J, leaving 16 bases between them. Germline V gene sequence: CDR1 SGHVS, CDR2 FNYEAQ. The CDR3 is 17 residues long. CDR3 region: CASSLGGRMGTNEKLFF. CDR3 in DNA: TGTGCCAGCAGCTTGGGGGGACGTATGGGGACTAATGAAAAACTGTTTTTT.

The table lists this clone with a few counts. The rearrangement joins TRBV15 to TRBJ1-4; 7 bases are a match to TRBD1. The CDR3 consists of 16 residues. J lost 6 bases, V lost 5 bases, and 12 bases had no gene match. Germline V gives CDR1 LNHNV, CDR2 YYDKDF (reference sequence). The CDR3 bases are TGTGCCACCAGCGCGTCAGGGAGGGGGCTCGATGAAAAACTGTTTTTT. This codes for CATSASGRGLDEKLFF.

The CDR3 DNA follows: TGTGCCAGCAGCTTGGCACAGGTTCCAGGGGGCGAGCAGTACTTC. Translated, it gives CASSLAQVPGGEQYF. The chain is built from TRBV5-4 and TRBJ2-7, with 7 positions matching TRBD1. The CDR3 sequence is 15 residues long. Germline assignment: CDR1 SGHNT and CDR2 YYREEE (reference sequence). V was pared by 0 bases and J by 6 bases, with 9 bases of the junction left unmatched.

This clone was observed a single time. V usage is TRBV6-1 and J usage is TRBJ2-1; D not certain. The CDR3 is 12 amino acids. CDR1 and CDR2 (germline): MNHNS, SASEGT. The V end lost 6 bases, the J end lost 6 bases, and 9 bases lay between the germline ends. CDR3 protein: CASRGATNEQFF. The DNA of the CDR3 is TGTGCCAGCAGAGGAGCTACCAATGAGCAGTTCTTC.

The chain recombines TRBV5-6 with TRBJ1-2; 8 positions match TRBD1. This CDR3 is 15 amino acids long. Per germline, CDR1 SGHDT and CDR2 YYEEEE. Trimming cost V 4 bases and J 4 bases; bases outside gene matches: 9. The CDR3 nucleotides read TGTGCCAGCAGCGACACCGGGACAGGACCCTATGGCTACACCTTC. Translated, it gives CASSDTGTGPYGYTF.

This clone was seen a handful of times. The gene calls are TRBV27 and TRBJ1-1; TRBD1 is a possible D gene (6 bases). The germline gives CDR1 MNHEY, CDR2 SMNVEV (reference sequence). The V end was cut by 6 bases, the J end by 1 base, with 12 bases between. The CDR3 is 14 amino acids. CDR3 loop: CASSLTGQNTEAFF. The CDR3 region has the DNA TGTGCCAGCAGCCTTACAGGGCAGAACACTGAAGCTTTCTTT.

The genes are TRBV5-1 and TRBJ2-1, with TRBD2 identical over 7 bases. This CDR3 comprises 14 residues. Per germline, CDR1 SGHRS and CDR2 YFSETQ. The V gene end was trimmed by 3 bases and the J gene end by 4 bases; junction bases not matched to a gene: 4. The CDR3: CASSSAGEYNEQFF. Written as DNA, the CDR3 is TGCGCCAGCAGCTCGGCGGGAGAGTACAATGAGCAGTTCTTC.

This clone was detected once. The chain uses TRBV4-1 and TRBJ2-5; TRBD2 aligns across 11 bases. CDR3 length: 16 residues. J was trimmed by 5 bases and V by 3 bases; bases with no gene match: 8. The germline V gene encodes CDR1 MGHRA and CDR2 YSYEKL. The chain's CDR3 is CASSQFSGGAWETQYF. The CDR3 region has the DNA TGCGCCAGCAGCCAGTTTAGCGGGGGGGCCTGGGAGACCCAGTACTTC.

This sequence joins TRBV10-2 and TRBJ2-3; TRBD2 aligns across 9 bases. Trimming at V came to 4 bases and at J to 7 bases, leaving 6 bases not matched to a gene. The CDR3 spans 14 residues. CDR1 is WSHSY and CDR2 is SAAADI in the germline V gene. The DNA for the CDR3 is TGCGCCAGCAGTGTGCGGGAGGGCTCGTATACGCAGTATTTT. Protein sequence: CASSVREGSYTQYF.

In its sample, this clone was seen once. The chain is built from TRBV19 and TRBJ1-4, with D uncertain. Trimming left V 4 bases short and J 8 bases short, with 11 bases between. In germline, CDR1 is LNHDA, CDR2 SQIVND (reference sequence). The CDR3 covers 13 residues. CDR3 sequence (DNA): TGTGCCAGTAGTAACCAGGCTCGGGAAAAACTGTTTTTT. Residues: CASSNQAREKLFF.

The rearrangement uses TRBV9 and TRBJ1-5; D is possibly TRBD1 (5 bases). Looked up from germline, CDR1 is SGDLS and CDR2 is YYNGEE. This CDR3 region has 14 residues. V shed 3 bases and J shed 8 bases, with 15 bases lying between them. This CDR3 reads CASSAGTSWEPQHF. For the CDR3, the DNA is TGTGCCAGCAGCGCAGGGACCTCCTGGGAGCCCCAGCATTTT.

The rearrangement links TRBV28 to TRBJ2-5; D is unclear. Trimming cost V 1 base and J 2 bases, with 8 bases left between them. The germline gives CDR1 MDHEN, CDR2 SYDVKM. The CDR3 sequence is 14 residues long. CDR3 in DNA: TGTGCCAGCAGTTTATCTCCAGGTCAAGAGACCCAGTACTTC. This encodes CASSLSPGQETQYF.

As concerns this clone: The sample has other DNA sequences that encode this CDR3 too. The rearrangement links TRBV20-1 to TRBJ2-5; D not certain. This CDR3 spans 11 amino acids. Trimming cost V 5 bases and J 2 bases, with 6 bases left between them. Germline CDR1 and CDR2: DFQATT and SNEGSKA (reference sequence). The CDR3 is CSAAAQETQYF. CDR3 DNA sequence: TGCAGTGCTGCAGCACAAGAGACCCAGTACTTC.

The CDR3 is CASKSLGSSGANVLTF. The DNA for the CDR3 is TGTGCCAGTAAATCCTTGGGGAGCTCTGGGGCCAACGTCCTGACTTTC. The chain recombines TRBV19 with TRBJ2-6, with D perhaps matching TRBD2 (5 bases). The CDR3 runs to 16 residues. CDR1 and CDR2 (germline): LNHDA, SQIVND (reference sequence). V lost 7 bases and J lost 0, with 13 bases in between.

V and J are TRBV11-2 and TRBJ2-7, with TRBD2 matching 9 bases. With V trimmed by 5 bases and J by 0 bases, 14 bases remained unmatched. CDR3 length equals 18 residues. The V gene's germline CDR1 is SGHAT and CDR2 FQNNGV. The CDR3 protein is CASSPRGSVAGASYEQYF. The DNA of the CDR3 is TGTGCCAGCAGCCCTCGAGGGAGCGTAGCGGGAGCCTCCTACGAGCAGTACTTC.

This chain uses TRBV10-3 with TRBJ1-2; D may be TRBD1 (6 bases). Germline assignment: CDR1 ENHRY and CDR2 SYGVKD. V gave up 6 bases and J gave up 0 bases, with 14 bases separating them. This CDR3 comprises 15 residues. The CDR3 DNA reads as TGTGCCATCAGCCCCCGGGACACAGCTAACTATGGCTACACCTTC. This codes for CAISPRDTANYGYTF.

This chain connects TRBV25-1 to TRBJ2-5; possible D gene TRBD1, 6 bases. V lost 3 bases and J 4 bases, leaving 18 bases between the germline ends. The CDR3 covers 16 residues. Germline CDR1 reads MGHDK; CDR2 reads SYGVNS. The CDR3 loop is CASSDVRHRVRETQYF. Written as DNA, the CDR3 is TGTGCCAGCAGTGATGTCAGGCACAGGGTAAGAGAGACCCAGTACTTC.